This T cell receptor beta chain was found in a study of T cells in localized non-small cell lung cancer. General observations from the study: Heterogeneity is still possible, as just one tumor region was sequenced. Blood T cell density predicted longer survival; adjacent-lung clonality, shorter. Within adjacent lung there appeared a median roughly 60 of the top 100 tumor clones.

Germline CDR1 LNHDA, CDR2 SQIVND (reference sequence). V gave up 5 bases and J gave up 0 bases, with 10 bases separating them. This CDR3 is 14 amino acids long. Some clones are missing from TCRdb's copy, which holds only in-frame ones; the method was immunoSEQ multiplex PCR. The sample includes more than 35,000 clones, approximately 94% of them seen just once. The sample holds one count of this clone. Its antigen is not known. The rearrangement joins TRBV19 to TRBJ1-1, with D tentatively TRBD1 (6 bases). The TCR was taken from a female donor of 60 years or more with stage I lung adenocarcinoma. Sequencing used peripheral blood, obtained before any cancer treatment. The CDR3, as DNA: TGTGCCAGTAGTGCCCCAGGGGTGAACACTGAAGCTTTCTTT. This sequence encodes CASSAPGVNTEAFF.